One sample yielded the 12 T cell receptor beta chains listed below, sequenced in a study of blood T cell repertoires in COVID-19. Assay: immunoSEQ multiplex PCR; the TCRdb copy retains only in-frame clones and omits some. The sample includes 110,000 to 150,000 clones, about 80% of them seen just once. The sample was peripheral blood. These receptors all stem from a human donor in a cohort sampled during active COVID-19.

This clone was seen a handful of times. The CDR3 here is CASSRGGAAHYGYTF. The CDR3 nucleotides are TGTGCCAGCAGCCGAGGCGGAGCGGCTCACTATGGCTACACCTTC. The chain has TRBV7-9 and TRBJ1-2, with D hard to call. Germline CDR1 reads SEHNR; CDR2 reads FQNEAQ (reference sequence). CDR3 length: 15 amino acids. The V gene lost 5 bases and the J gene lost 3 bases, with 16 bases spanning the gap.

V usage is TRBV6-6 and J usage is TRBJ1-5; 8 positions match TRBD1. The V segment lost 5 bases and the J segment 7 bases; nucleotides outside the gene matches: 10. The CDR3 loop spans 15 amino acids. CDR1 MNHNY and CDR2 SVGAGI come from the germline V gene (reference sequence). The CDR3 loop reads CASSRGHTGGQPQHF. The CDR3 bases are TGTGCCAGCAGTCGCGGACATACAGGGGGACAGCCCCAGCATTTT.

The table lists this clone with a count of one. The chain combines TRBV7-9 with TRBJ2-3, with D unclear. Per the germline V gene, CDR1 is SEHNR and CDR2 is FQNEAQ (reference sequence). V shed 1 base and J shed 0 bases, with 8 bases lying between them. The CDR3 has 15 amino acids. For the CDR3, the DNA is TGTGCCAGCAGCTTAGGACACTCTAGCACAGATACGCAGTATTTT. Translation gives CASSLGHSSTDTQYF.

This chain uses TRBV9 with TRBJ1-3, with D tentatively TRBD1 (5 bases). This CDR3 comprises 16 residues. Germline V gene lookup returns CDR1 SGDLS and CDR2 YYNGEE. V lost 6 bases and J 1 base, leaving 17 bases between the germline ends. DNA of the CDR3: TGTGCCAGCAACCCCAGTGGGGGGGAATCTGGAAACACCATATATTTT. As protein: CASNPSGGESGNTIYF.

The DNA of the CDR3 is TGCGCCAGCAGCCATGGACAGCTAAACACCGGGGAGCTGTTTTTT. It translates to CASSHGQLNTGELFF. The gene calls are TRBV4-1 and TRBJ2-2, with D perhaps matching TRBD1 (6 bases). V lost 3 bases to trimming and J lost 2 bases, with 10 bases between them. The CDR3 is made up of 15 amino acids. In germline, CDR1 is MGHRA, CDR2 YSYEKL.

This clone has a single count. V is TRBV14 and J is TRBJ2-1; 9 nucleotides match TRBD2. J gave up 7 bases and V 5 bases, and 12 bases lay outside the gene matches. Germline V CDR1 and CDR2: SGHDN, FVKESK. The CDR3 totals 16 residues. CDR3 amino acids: CASSFLLAGLGNEQFF. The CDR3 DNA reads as TGTGCCAGCAGCTTCCTCCTAGCGGGACTAGGGAATGAGCAGTTCTTC. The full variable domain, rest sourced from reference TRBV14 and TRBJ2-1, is EAGVTQFPSHSVIEKGQTVTLRCDPISGHDNLYWYRRVMGKEIKFLLHFVKESKQDESGMPNNRFLAERTGGTYSTLKVQPAELEDSGVYFCASSFLLAGLGNEQFFGPGTRLTVL.

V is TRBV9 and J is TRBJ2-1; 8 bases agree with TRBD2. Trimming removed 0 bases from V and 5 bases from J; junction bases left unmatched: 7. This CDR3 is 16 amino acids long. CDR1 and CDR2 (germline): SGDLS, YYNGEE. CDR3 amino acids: CASSVAGGPWDNEQFF. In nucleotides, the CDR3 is TGTGCCAGCAGCGTAGCGGGAGGGCCCTGGGACAATGAGCAGTTCTTC.

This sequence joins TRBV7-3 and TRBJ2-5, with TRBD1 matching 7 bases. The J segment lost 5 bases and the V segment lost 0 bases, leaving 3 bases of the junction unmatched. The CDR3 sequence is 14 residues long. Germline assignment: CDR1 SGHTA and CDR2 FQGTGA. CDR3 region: CASSLTGGTETQYF. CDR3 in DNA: TGTGCCAGCAGCTTAACAGGGGGCACGGAGACCCAGTACTTC.

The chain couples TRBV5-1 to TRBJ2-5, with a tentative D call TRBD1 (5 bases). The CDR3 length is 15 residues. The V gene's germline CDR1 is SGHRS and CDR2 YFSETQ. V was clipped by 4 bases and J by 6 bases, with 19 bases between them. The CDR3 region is CASSPQAMGGKTQYF. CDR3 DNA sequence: TGCGCCAGCAGCCCACAGGCGATGGGTGGAAAGACCCAGTACTTC. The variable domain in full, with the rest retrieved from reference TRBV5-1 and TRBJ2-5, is KAGVTQTPRYLIKTRGQQVTLSCSPISGHRSVSWYQQTPGQGLQFLFEYFSETQRNKGNFPGRFSGRQFSNSRSEMNVSTLELGDSALYLCASSPQAMGGKTQYFGPGTRLLVL.

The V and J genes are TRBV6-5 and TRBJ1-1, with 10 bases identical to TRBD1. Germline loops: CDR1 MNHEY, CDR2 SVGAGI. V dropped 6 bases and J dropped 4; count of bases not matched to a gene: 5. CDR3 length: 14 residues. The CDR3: CASSSGQGTTEAFF. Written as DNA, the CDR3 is TGTGCCAGCAGCTCGGGACAGGGGACCACTGAAGCTTTCTTT.

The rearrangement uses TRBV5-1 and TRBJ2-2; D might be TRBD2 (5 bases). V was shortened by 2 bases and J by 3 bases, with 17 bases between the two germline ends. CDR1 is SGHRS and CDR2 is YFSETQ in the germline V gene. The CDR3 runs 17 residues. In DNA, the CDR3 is TGCGCCAGCAGCTTCCGCCGGCGAGGGCGGGACACCGGGGAGCTGTTTTTT. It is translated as CASSFRRRGRDTGELFF.

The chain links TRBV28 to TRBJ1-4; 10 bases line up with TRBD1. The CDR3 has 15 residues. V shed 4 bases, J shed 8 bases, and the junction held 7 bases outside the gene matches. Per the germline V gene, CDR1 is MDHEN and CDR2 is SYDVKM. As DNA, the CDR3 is TGTGCCAGCAGTTCTTTGACAGGGGGCGGAGAAAAACTGTTTTTT. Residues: CASSSLTGGGEKLFF.